This is a list of T cell receptor beta chains from one sample in a study of cytomegalovirus exposure and HLA in healthy donors. Profiling relied on immunoSEQ multiplex PCR, and the TCRdb table lists in-frame clones only, not all of them. The profile covers approximately 100,000 clones, with 81% appearing a single time and less than 2.5% taken by the ten largest. Source material: PBMCs. The origin of the receptors is a woman aged 25 to 39 in good health and CMV-seronegative. Each CDR3 is given with its conserved first and last residue. D genes are given only for firm matches. Clone size, where shown, is once, few, many, or a class for clones that have expanded.

TRBJ2-7,TRBV7-2,TRBD2,NA,TGTGCCAGCACTCCCGGGACTAAGAGCTACGAGCAGTACTTC,CASTPGTKSYEQYF
TRBJ2-1,TRBV7-2,NA,NA,TGTGCCAGCAGCTTAGTATCTAACAATGAGCAGTTCTTC,CASSLVSNNEQFF
TRBJ1-1,TRBV29-1,NA,NA,TGCAGCGTTCTAGACAGTGGTTCGGCTTTCTTT,CSVLDSGSAFF
TRBJ2-1,TRBV27,TRBD2,NA,TGTGCCAGCAGTTTCCGCGGACTAGCGGGTGGCCATGAGCAGTTCTTC,CASSFRGLAGGHEQFF
TRBJ1-2,TRBV4-2,TRBD1,once,TGTGCCAGCAGCCCGGCTGCCCATAGGGACAGGGGGTCCGATGGCTACACCTTC,CASSPAAHRDRGSDGYTF
TRBJ2-1,TRBV19,TRBD2,NA,TGTGCCAGTAATGTATATAGTTCCCTAGCGGGAGAGTACAATGAGCAGTTCTTC,CASNVYSSLAGEYNEQFF
TRBJ2-3,TRBV18,TRBD2,once,TGTGCCAGCTCATCCCAGGGACTAGCGGGACGAGATACGCAGTATTTT,CASSSQGLAGRDTQYF
TRBJ2-1,TRBV15,NA,NA,TGTGCCACTAATAGCGGAGGGAATGAGCAGTTCTTC,CATNSGGNEQFF
TRBJ2-2,TRBV7-9,NA,NA,TGTTCCAGCAGCCTCGGGGGAGCGAACACCGGGGAGCTGTTTTTT,CSSSLGGANTGELFF
TRBJ2-2,TRBV11-3,TRBD1,NA,TGTGCCAGCAGCCACGGACAGGGGGGCACCGGGGAGCTGTTTTTT,CASSHGQGGTGELFF
TRBJ1-1,TRBV2,NA,NA,TGTGCCAGCAGAGGCGGGAACACTGAAGCTTTCTTT,CASRGGNTEAFF
TRBJ1-5,TRBV6-5,NA,NA,TGTGCCAGCAGGTCATCCAGGATTAAGCAGCCCCAGCATTTT,CASRSSRIKQPQHF
TRBJ2-1,TRBV10-3,TRBD2,NA,TGTGCCAGTCAGCGGGAGATCACCTACAATGAGCAGTTCTTC,CASQREITYNEQFF
TRBJ2-2,TRBV13,TRBD2,NA,TGTGCCAGCAGCCCCTTGGCGGGAGTGAACACCGGGGAGCTGTTTTTT,CASSPLAGVNTGELFF
TRBJ2-7,TRBV10-3,TRBD2,NA,TGTGCCATCAGTGCCTTACTAGCGGGAGTCTACGAGCAGTACTTC,CAISALLAGVYEQYF
TRBJ1-2,TRBV7-9,TRBD1,NA,TGTGCCAGCAGCTTAGCGGGACAGGGAATCGGCTACACCTTC,CASSLAGQGIGYTF
TRBJ1-2,TRBV14,NA,NA,TGTGCCAGCAGCCAAGAGGTTGGGGCTGGTAACTATGGCTACACCTTC,CASSQEVGAGNYGYTF
TRBJ1-2,TRBV28,NA,NA,TGTGCCAGCAGTACGAGAGTAGGGGTGACTAACTATGGCTACACCTTC,CASSTRVGVTNYGYTF
TRBJ2-1,TRBV19,TRBD2,NA,TGTGCCAGTAGTATCGTAAAGGGCCGGGGGGATGAGCAGTTCTTC,CASSIVKGRGDEQFF
TRBJ1-5,TRBV4-1,TRBD1,NA,TGCGCCAGCAGCCGGGGGGACAGAAATAGCAATCAGCCCCAGCATTTT,CASSRGDRNSNQPQHF
TRBJ1-3,TRBV6-5,TRBD1,NA,TGTGCCAGCAGTGTACAGGGGTACTCTGGAAACACCATATATTTT,CASSVQGYSGNTIYF
TRBJ1-5,TRBV19,TRBD1,NA,TGTGCCAGTAGACAGGGGGGGGGAGGTAATCAGCCCCAGCATTTT,CASRQGGGGNQPQHF
TRBJ2-5,TRBV10-2,TRBD1,once,TGCGCCAGCGGACAGGGCAGAGAGACCCAGTACTTC,CASGQGRETQYF
TRBJ1-6,TRBV5-4,NA,NA,TGTGCCAGCAGCTTGAATCAGGCAGGGGTGGGGTCACCCCTCCACTTT,CASSLNQAGVGSPLHF
TRBJ1-1,TRBV5-1,NA,NA,TGCGCCAGCAGCTTGATTCCTTCGTCCACTGAAGCTTTCTTT,CASSLIPSSTEAFF
TRBJ2-2,TRBV2,NA,NA,TGTGCCAGCAGTGGGGAGCTACAAGGCACCGGGGAGCTGTTTTTT,CASSGELQGTGELFF
TRBJ2-1,TRBV5-1,TRBD2,few,TGCGCCAGCAGCTTGGCTGGAGGACTAGCCTACAATGAGCAGTTCTTC,CASSLAGGLAYNEQFF
TRBJ1-3,TRBV9,NA,NA,TGTGCCAGCAGCCCCACCGGGAGTCAATCTGGAGACACCATATATTTT,CASSPTGSQSGDTIYF
TRBJ1-1,TRBV25-1,TRBD1,NA,TGTGCCAGCAGGGACAGGGGAGTGAACACTGAAGCTTTCTTT,CASRDRGVNTEAFF
TRBJ2-2,TRBV7-8,TRBD2,once,TGTGCCAGCAGCTTAGTTAGCGGGTTTAACACCGGGGAGCTGTTTTTT,CASSLVSGFNTGELFF
TRBJ2-2,TRBV5-1,TRBD2,NA,TGCGCCAGCAGCTTGTTTTCCGGGACTAGCGTCACCGGGGAGCTGTTTTTT,CASSLFSGTSVTGELFF
TRBJ1-5,TRBV6-6,NA,NA,TGTGCCAGCGGATTGAACAGGGTTAATCAGCCCCAGCATTTT,CASGLNRVNQPQHF
TRBJ1-2,TRBV27,NA,NA,TGTGCCAGCAGTTTGATCCCCCCCAGGAACTATGGCTACACCTTC,CASSLIPPRNYGYTF